These T cell receptor beta chains were read from a single sample in a study of T cell repertoires in cytomegalovirus infection. The antigens these receptors bind are not known. TCRdb reanalysed the reads using MiXCR and keeps one entry per CDR3 protein. Of fewer than 350,000 distinct CDR3 sequences in the sample, just under 30% were seen once. Sequenced material: cultured PBMCs, taken from culture after CMV antigen stimulation. The receptor source for this set is a human donor in good health (CMV status not recorded). Some clones in this sample may be carry-over from other donors' samples. Each CDR3 is given with its conserved first and last residue. D genes are given only for firm matches. Rows may omit the clone size; those that give it use once, few, many or a size class.

v_call	j_call	d_call	clone_size	cdr3_aa	cdr3_nt
TRBV27	TRBJ1-5	.	.	CASRYAGSSNQPQHF	TGTGCCAGCAGATATGCAGGTTCAAGCAATCAGCCCCAGCATTTT
TRBV6-2/TRBV6-3	TRBJ2-1	TRBD2	.	CASNLRLAGVNEQFF	TGTGCCAGCAATCTGAGACTAGCGGGGGTAAATGAGCAGTTCTTC
TRBV6-8	TRBJ1-1	.	.	CASNYPGRNTEAFF	TGTGCCAGCAACTACCCGGGCCGGAACACTGAAGCTTTCTTT
TRBV4-1	TRBJ2-5	TRBD2	few	CASSQDKRGGETQYF	TGCGCCAGCAGCCAAGATAAACGGGGGGGCGAGACCCAGTACTTC
TRBV11-2	TRBJ1-1	TRBD1	many	CASSLRTGGGTEAFF	TGTGCCAGCAGCTTAAGAACAGGGGGAGGCACTGAAGCTTTCTTT
TRBV7-8	TRBJ1-2	.	many	CASSLAQVGSHYGYTF	TGTGCCAGCAGCTTAGCGCAGGTTGGCAGTCACTATGGCTACACCTTC
TRBV19	TRBJ1-5	.	few	CASTIGWAGQFNQPQHF	TGTGCCAGTACCATAGGGTGGGCAGGACAGTTTAATCAGCCCCAGCATTTT
TRBV12-3/TRBV12-4	TRBJ1-2	.	few	CASRLTGSGYTF	TGTGCCAGCAGGTTAACAGGATCGGGCTACACCTTC
TRBV7-2	TRBJ2-3	TRBD2	few	CASSFTSGTDTQYF	TGTGCCAGCAGCTTTACTAGCGGCACAGATACGCAGTATTTT
TRBV5-4	TRBJ2-5	TRBD2	few	CASSSNAGVETQYF	TGTGCCAGCAGCTCAAACGCGGGAGTAGAGACCCAGTACTTC